Following are 20 T cell receptor beta chains from one sample sequenced in a study of T-cell reconstitution after alpha-beta-depleted transplantation in children. The TCRbeta library incorporated unique molecular identifiers. MiXCR, run by TCRdb on the PCR reads, gives a single entry per CDR3 protein. The data hold around 300,000 distinct CDR3 sequences, with approximately 20% observed a single time. The sample here was PBMCs, mostly from graft donor cells, taken 180 days after TCRalphabeta/CD19-depleted stem cell transplant. These receptors were taken from a male patient younger than 18 who had a stem cell transplant for acute lymphoblastic leukemia, so the T cells may come from the graft donor.

V is TRBV7-3 and J is TRBJ2-7; 8 bases align to TRBD1. Trimming cost V 0 bases and J 3 bases; bases outside gene matches: 1. Germline CDR1 reads SGHTA; CDR2 reads FQGTGA. The CDR3 extends over 14 amino acids. The DNA of the CDR3 is TGTGCCAGCAGCTTAACGGGACAGGTCTACGAGCAGTACTTC. This codes for CASSLTGQVYEQYF.

This clonotype was detected only a few times. The rearrangement uses TRBV21-1 and TRBJ2-1; the listed D gene, TRBD2, was not tested against the DNA. TRBV21-1 is noted as a pseudogene. The CDR3 length is 19 residues. The CDR3 is CASSVRDSRKADSYNEQFF. CDR3 nucleotides: TGTGCCAGCAGCGTCCGGGACTCTCGCAAGGCGGACTCTTACAATGAGCAGTTCTTC.

The rearrangement uses TRBV2 and TRBJ2-7; either TRBD1 or TRBD2 may supply D (5 bases each). This CDR3 is built from 15 residues. Germline CDR1 is SNHLY and CDR2 is FYNNEI. The ends were cut back, 6 bases at V and 2 bases at J, with 17 bases in the middle. CDR3 amino acids: CASSGPGPGPYEQYF. The CDR3 nucleotides are TGTGCCAGCAGCGGCCCGGGACCGGGACCCTACGAGCAGTACTTC. The whole variable domain, filled in from reference TRBV2 and TRBJ2-7, reads EPEVTQTPSHQVTQMGQEVILRCVPISNHLYFYWYRQILGQKVEFLVSFYNNEISEKSEIFDDQFSVERPDGSNFTLKIRSTKLEDSAMYFCASSGPGPGPYEQYFGPGTRLTVT.

This clonotype has more than one count but fewer than ten. CDR3 bases: TGTGCCAGCAGCTTAGTGAAGGGAAGAAGGAATGAGCAGTTCTTC. This encodes CASSLVKGRRNEQFF. The chain couples TRBV7-8 to TRBJ2-1; no clear D gene. Germline lookup yields CDR1 SGHVS and CDR2 FQNEAQ. The CDR3 is 15 amino acids. The V end was cut by 1 base, the J end by 7 bases, with 14 bases between.

This clonotype turned up a few times. V is TRBV10-1 and J is TRBJ1-3, with no clear D. The ends were cut back, 6 bases at V and 3 bases at J, with 9 bases in the middle. This CDR3 is 13 amino acids long. Per the germline V gene, CDR1 is WNHNN and CDR2 is SYGVQD (reference sequence). The chain's CDR3 is CASRETSGNTIYF. CDR3 DNA sequence: TGCGCCAGCAGGGAAACAAGTGGAAACACCATATATTTT.

The chain links TRBV5-1 to TRBJ1-6, with D perhaps matching TRBD1 (5 bases). CDR1 and CDR2 (germline): SGHRS, YFSETQ. The V end lost 4 bases, the J end lost 7 bases, and 18 bases lay between the germline ends. CDR3 length: 16 residues. DNA of the CDR3: TGCGCCAGCAGCCCCGGGACCGTCGCAGGGAATTCACCCCTCCACTTT. Its translation is CASSPGTVAGNSPLHF.

This clonotype was seen repeatedly, ten times or more. Here the CDR3 DNA reads TGCAGCGCTACCCGGGACAGGGGTGGGAATGAGCAGTTCTTC. It yields the protein CSATRDRGGNEQFF. The rearrangement uses TRBV29-1 and TRBJ2-1; 10 positions match TRBD1. Germline lookup yields CDR1 SQVTM and CDR2 ANQGSEA. V gave up 7 bases and J gave up 7 bases; unmatched junction bases: 10. The length of the CDR3 is 14 residues.

V and J are TRBV20-1 and TRBJ2-5; D gene ambiguous. V was shortened by 6 bases and J by 1 base, with 12 bases between the two germline ends. Germline CDR1 and CDR2: DFQATT and SNEGSKA (reference sequence). The length of the CDR3 is 13 residues. This chain's CDR3 is CSALLLGQETQYF. Here the CDR3 DNA reads TGCAGTGCCCTCCTTTTAGGCCAAGAGACCCAGTACTTC.

This clonotype occurred a few times. V usage is TRBV7-3 and J usage is TRBJ2-3; 7 positions agree with TRBD1. CDR3 size: 16 residues. J gave up 0 bases and V 2 bases, and 5 bases lay outside the gene matches. Germline V gene sequence: CDR1 SGHTA, CDR2 FQGTGA. Here the CDR3 reads CASSLGPGQSTDTQYF. The CDR3 nucleotides are TGTGCCAGCAGCTTAGGACCGGGACAGAGCACAGATACGCAGTATTTT.

The chain joins TRBV15 to TRBJ2-7; D is unresolved. The V gene lost 0 bases and the J gene lost 2 bases, with 8 bases spanning the gap. This CDR3 has 14 residues. The V gene's germline CDR1 is LNHNV and CDR2 YYDKDF (reference sequence). CDR3 nucleotide sequence: TGTGCCACCAGCAGAGATGCCAGCCCCTACGAGCAGTACTTC. Translating it yields CATSRDASPYEQYF.

As for this clonotype: A junction end diverges from the germline sequence, so it may reflect a read error. The rearrangement joins TRBV12-3 or TRBV12-4 to TRBJ2-3; perhaps TRBD2 as D (7 bases). The CDR3 contains 16 residues. The CDR3 sequence: CASSLAQGLFTDTPYF. The CDR3 DNA reads as TGTGCCAGCAGTTTAGCACAGGGACTATTCACAGATACGCCGTATTTT.

This clonotype was found a few times. The rearrangement links TRBV5-1 to TRBJ2-2; D may be TRBD2 (5 bases). This CDR3 spans 15 amino acids. Trimming removed 5 bases from V and 2 bases from J, with 13 bases in between. Germline-derived CDR1 and CDR2 are SGHRS and YFSETQ. CDR3 coding DNA: TGCGCCAGCAGACCTAGCACCTCAAACACCGGGGAGCTGTTTTTT. Translation gives CASRPSTSNTGELFF.

This clonotype has only a few counts. V gene TRBV7-9 combines with J gene TRBJ1-4, with 7 nucleotides matching TRBD1. The CDR3 sequence is 15 residues long. J was trimmed by 3 bases and V by 5 bases; bases with no gene match: 6. The V gene's germline CDR1 is SEHNR and CDR2 FQNEAQ (reference sequence). In DNA form, the CDR3 reads TGTGCCAGCAGCCAGGACAGGAACCCTAATGAAAAACTGTTTTTT. Amino acids: CASSQDRNPNEKLFF.

In this sample, this clonotype turned up a few times. This chain joins TRBV7-7 and TRBJ2-6; D remains unclear. The ends were cut back, 6 bases at V and 1 base at J, with 4 bases in the middle. Per the germline V gene, CDR1 is SSHAT and CDR2 is FNYEAQ (reference sequence). The CDR3 covers 13 residues. The CDR3 here is CASRESGANVLTF. DNA of the CDR3: TGTGCCAGCAGAGAGTCTGGGGCCAACGTCCTGACTTTC.

This chain joins TRBV6-1 and TRBJ1-1, with D unresolved. This CDR3 is 13 amino acids long. V was shortened by 10 bases and J by 3 bases, with 15 bases between the two germline ends. Germline V gene sequence: CDR1 MNHNS, CDR2 SASEGT. CDR3 nucleotide sequence: TGTGCCATCTACCTGGACTACTACACTGAAGCTTTCTTT. Encoded protein: CAIYLDYYTEAFF.

V gene TRBV14 combines with J gene TRBJ1-2; a weak D match, TRBD1 (5 bases). This CDR3 has 16 residues. Trimming left V 1 base short and J 2 bases short, with 14 bases between. Per the germline V gene, CDR1 is SGHDN and CDR2 is FVKESK. The CDR3 here is CASSQVRSAGNYGYTF. CDR3 sequence (DNA): TGTGCCAGCAGCCAAGTTCGTTCGGCAGGGAACTATGGCTACACCTTC.

This clonotype was seen only a few times. The V call is TRBV10-3, the J call TRBJ1-5; D unresolved. The CDR3 is 14 amino acids. From germline, CDR1 is ENHRY and CDR2 SYGVKD. V was clipped by 3 bases and J by 4 bases, with 10 bases between them. This CDR3 reads CAISDWVDNQPQHF. The CDR3 DNA sequence: TGTGCCATCAGTGATTGGGTGGATAATCAGCCCCAGCATTTT.

The V gene is TRBV11-2, the J gene TRBJ2-3; TRBD2 matches 12 bases. Trimming at V came to 5 bases and at J to 2 bases, leaving 5 bases not matched to a gene. Germline CDR1 SGHAT, CDR2 FQNNGV. This CDR3 is 16 amino acids long. DNA for the CDR3: TGTGCCAGCAGCGGCGGACTAGCGGGGCTCACAGATACGCAGTATTTT. This sequence encodes CASSGGLAGLTDTQYF.

The chain joins TRBV6-1 to TRBJ2-3; 8 bases fit TRBD1. V lost 3 bases, J lost 1 base, and 3 bases stayed unmatched. CDR3 length: 15 residues. From germline, CDR1 is MNHNS and CDR2 SASEGT. This CDR3 is CASSEQGAGTDTQYF. The CDR3 bases are TGTGCCAGCAGTGAGCAGGGGGCCGGCACAGATACGCAGTATTTT.

CDR3 region: CASSPLPHRIPTGKKLFF. DNA of the CDR3: TGTGCCAGCTCACCACTCCCACACAGGATCCCGACGGGGAAAAAACTGTTTTTT. The V gene is TRBV18, the J gene TRBJ1-4; D might be TRBD1 (5 bases). With 1 base removed from V and 9 bases from J, the gap between germline ends came to 24 bases. From germline, CDR1 is KGHSH and CDR2 LQKENI. The CDR3 sequence is 18 residues long. The variable domain in full, with the rest retrieved from reference TRBV18 and TRBJ1-4, is NAGVMQNPRHLVRRRGQEARLRCSPMKGHSHVYWYRQLPEEGLKFMVYLQKENIIDESGMPKERFSAEFPKEGPSILRIQQVVRGDSAAYFCASSPLPHRIPTGKKLFFGSGTQLSVL.